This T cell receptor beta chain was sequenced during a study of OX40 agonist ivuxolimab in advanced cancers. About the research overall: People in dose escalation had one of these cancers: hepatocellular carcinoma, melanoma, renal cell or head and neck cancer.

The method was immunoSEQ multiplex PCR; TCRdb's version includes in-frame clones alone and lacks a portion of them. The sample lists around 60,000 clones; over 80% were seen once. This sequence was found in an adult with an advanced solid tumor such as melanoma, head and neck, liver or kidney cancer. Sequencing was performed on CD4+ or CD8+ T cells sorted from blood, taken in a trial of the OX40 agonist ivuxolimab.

The CDR3, as DNA: TGTGCCAGCAGCTCAGGCAATCAGCCCCAGCATTTT. This encodes CASSSGNQPQHF. The chain uses TRBV6-5 and TRBJ1-5; D is uncertain. This CDR3 has 12 residues. Germline CDR1 MNHEY, CDR2 SVGAGI. The V gene lost 6 bases and the J gene lost 2 bases, with 5 bases spanning the gap.